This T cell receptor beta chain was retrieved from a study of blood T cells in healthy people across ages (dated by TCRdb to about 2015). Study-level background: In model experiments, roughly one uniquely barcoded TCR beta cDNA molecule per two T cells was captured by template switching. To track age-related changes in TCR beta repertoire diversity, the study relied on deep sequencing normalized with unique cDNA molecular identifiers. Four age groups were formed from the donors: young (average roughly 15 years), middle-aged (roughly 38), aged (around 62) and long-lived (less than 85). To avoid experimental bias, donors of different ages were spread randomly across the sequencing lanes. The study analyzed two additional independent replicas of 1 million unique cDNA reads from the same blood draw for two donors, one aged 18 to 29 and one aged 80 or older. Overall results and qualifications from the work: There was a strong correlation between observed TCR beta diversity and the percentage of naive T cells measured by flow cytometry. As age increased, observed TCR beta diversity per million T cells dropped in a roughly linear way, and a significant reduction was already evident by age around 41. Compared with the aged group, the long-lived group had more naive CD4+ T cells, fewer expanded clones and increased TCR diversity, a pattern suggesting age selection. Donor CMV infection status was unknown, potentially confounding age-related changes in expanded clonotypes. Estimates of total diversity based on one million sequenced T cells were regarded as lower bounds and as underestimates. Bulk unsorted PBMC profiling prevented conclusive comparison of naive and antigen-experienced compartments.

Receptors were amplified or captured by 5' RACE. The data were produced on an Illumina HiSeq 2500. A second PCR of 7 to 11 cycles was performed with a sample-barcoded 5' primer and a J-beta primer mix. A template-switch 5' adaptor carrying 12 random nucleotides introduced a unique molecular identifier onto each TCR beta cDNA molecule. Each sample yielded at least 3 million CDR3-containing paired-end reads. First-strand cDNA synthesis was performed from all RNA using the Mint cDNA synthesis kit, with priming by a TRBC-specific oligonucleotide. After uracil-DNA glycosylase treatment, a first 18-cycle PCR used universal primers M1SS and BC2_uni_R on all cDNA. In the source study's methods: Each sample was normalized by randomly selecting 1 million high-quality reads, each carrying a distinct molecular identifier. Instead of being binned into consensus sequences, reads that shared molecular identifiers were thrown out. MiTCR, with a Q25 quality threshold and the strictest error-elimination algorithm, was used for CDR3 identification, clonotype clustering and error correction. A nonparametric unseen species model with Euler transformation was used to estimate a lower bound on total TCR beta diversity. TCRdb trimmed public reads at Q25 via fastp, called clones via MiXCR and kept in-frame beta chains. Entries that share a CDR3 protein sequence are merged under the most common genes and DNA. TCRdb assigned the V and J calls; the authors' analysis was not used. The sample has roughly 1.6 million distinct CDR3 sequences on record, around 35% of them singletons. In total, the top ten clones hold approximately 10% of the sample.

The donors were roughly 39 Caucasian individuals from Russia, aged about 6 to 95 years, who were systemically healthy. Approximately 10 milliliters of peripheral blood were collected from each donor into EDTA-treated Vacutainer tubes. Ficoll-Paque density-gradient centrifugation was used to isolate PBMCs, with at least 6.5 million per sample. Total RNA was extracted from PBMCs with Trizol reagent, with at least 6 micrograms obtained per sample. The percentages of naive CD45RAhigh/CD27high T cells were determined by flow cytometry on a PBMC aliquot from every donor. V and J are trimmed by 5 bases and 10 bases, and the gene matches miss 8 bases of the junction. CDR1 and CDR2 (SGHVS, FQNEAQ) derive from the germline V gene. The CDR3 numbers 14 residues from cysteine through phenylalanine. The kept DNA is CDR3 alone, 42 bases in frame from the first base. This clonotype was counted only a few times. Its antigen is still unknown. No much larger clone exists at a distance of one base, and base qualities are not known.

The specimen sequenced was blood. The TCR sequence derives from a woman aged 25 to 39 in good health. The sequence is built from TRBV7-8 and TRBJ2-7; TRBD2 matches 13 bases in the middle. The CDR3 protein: CASSTGTSGAEQYF. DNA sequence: TGTGCCAGCAGCACCGGGACTAGCGGGGCGGAACAGTACTTC.